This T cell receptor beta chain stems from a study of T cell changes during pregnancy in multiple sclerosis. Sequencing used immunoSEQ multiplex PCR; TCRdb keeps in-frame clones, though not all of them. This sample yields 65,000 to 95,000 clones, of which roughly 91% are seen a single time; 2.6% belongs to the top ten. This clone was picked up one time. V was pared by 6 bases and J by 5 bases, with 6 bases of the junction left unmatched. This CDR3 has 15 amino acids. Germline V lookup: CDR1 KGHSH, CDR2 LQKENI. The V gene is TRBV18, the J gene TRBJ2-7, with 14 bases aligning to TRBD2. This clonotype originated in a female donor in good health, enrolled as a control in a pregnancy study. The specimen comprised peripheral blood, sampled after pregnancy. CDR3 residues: CASSNRGLAGDEQYF. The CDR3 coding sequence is TGTGCCAGCTCCAACCGGGGACTAGCGGGAGACGAGCAGTACTTC. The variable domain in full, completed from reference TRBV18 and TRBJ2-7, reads NAGVMQNPRHLVRRRGQEARLRCSPMKGHSHVYWYRQLPEEGLKFMVYLQKENIIDESGMPKERFSAEFPKEGPSILRIQQVVRGDSAAYFCASSNRGLAGDEQYFGPGTRLTVT.